This TCR beta chain was profiled in a study of chemoradiotherapy in HPV16-positive cancers. Study-wide context: Candidate HPV-specific T-cell clones and common TCR motifs came from functional assays in a couple of HPV16-positive patients.

As to this clone: The target antigen is unknown.

Samples were taken several times over chemoradiotherapy. Sequencing was performed with immunoSEQ multiplex PCR; in TCRdb, only in-frame clones are kept and a portion is missing. The table lists about 5,000 clones, about 81% of them singletons. The V and J ends lost 2 bases and 6 bases respectively, with 10 bases between them. The CDR3 covers 13 residues. Per germline, CDR1 MDHEN and CDR2 SYDVKM. Study-level points and caveats: HPV-specific T cells were functionally defined from only two HPV16-positive patients. During treatment, candidate HPV-specific clones and E7-related motifs expanded in tumor.

The clonotype comes from a human donor with HPV-associated anogenital cancer. This specimen was acquired from a patient who underwent chemoradiotherapy. The chain couples TRBV28 to TRBJ1-2; D not resolved. CDR3 DNA: TGTGCCAGCAGTTTAGGCCTCTGGAATGGCTACACCTTC. Protein product: CASSLGLWNGYTF.